This T cell receptor beta chain was retrieved from a study of CD8+CD57+ T cells in acquired aplastic anemia. Study summary: On average, sorted CD4+ and CD8+ cells gave roughly 3 ug of DNA. General study results and limits: There were some 27 CD8+ CDR3 sequences that occurred in both patients and controls.

V was clipped by 5 bases and J by 4 bases, with 14 bases between them. The CDR3 length is 14 residues. Per germline, CDR1 SGHTA and CDR2 FQGNSA. Sequenced patients had shown CD8+CD57+ cell expansion by flow cytometry. On this clonotype: The antigen remains unidentified.

The use of genomic DNA as template underpinned the TCR beta VDJ and CDR3 profiling. One entry per CDR3 protein results from TCRdb running MiXCR on the reads. The sample lists fewer than 200,000 distinct CDR3 sequences; about two thirds were seen once. Sequencing was carried out using sorted CD4+, CD8+, or CD8+CD57+ T cells (not recorded which) from PBMCs. This chain joins TRBV7-2 and TRBJ1-1; D gene uncertain. This TCR was sampled from a human donor with aplastic anemia. The CDR3 DNA reads TGTGCCAGCAGCCTCCACCACACATTCACTGAAGCTTTCTTT. It is translated as CASSLHHTFTEAFF.